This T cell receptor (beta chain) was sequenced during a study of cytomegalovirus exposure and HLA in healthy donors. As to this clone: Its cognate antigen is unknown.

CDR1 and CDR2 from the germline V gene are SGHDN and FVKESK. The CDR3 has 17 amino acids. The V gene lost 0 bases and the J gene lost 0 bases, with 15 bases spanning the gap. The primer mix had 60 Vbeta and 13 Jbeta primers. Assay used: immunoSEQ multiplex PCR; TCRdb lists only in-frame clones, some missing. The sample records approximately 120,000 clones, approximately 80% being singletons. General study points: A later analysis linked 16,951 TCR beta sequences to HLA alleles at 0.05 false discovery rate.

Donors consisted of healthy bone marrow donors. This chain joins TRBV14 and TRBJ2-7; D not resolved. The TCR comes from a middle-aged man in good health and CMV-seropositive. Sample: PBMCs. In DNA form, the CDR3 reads TGTGCCAGCAGCCAAGATATACGACATACTGGCTCCTACGAGCAGTACTTC. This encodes CASSQDIRHTGSYEQYF.